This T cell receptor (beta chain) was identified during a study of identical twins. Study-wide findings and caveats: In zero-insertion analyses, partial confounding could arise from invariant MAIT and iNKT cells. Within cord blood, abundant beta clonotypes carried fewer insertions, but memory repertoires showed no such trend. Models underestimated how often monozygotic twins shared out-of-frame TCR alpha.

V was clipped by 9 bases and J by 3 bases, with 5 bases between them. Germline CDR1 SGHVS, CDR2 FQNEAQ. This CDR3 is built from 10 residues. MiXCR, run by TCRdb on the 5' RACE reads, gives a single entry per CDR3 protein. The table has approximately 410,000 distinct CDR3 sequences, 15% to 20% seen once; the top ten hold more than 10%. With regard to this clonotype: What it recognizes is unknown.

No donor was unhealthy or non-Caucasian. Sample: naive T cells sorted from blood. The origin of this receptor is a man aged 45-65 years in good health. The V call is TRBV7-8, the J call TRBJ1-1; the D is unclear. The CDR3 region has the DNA TGTGCCAGTAAGGACACTGAAGCTTTCTTT. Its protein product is CASKDTEAFF.